This T cell receptor beta chain was captured in a study of blood T cell repertoires in COVID-19. Authors' processing steps: Counts of nucleated cells, estimated from reference gene primer amplification, were obtained. TCRdb keeps only in-frame clones here, not all; method: immunoSEQ multiplex PCR. The V and J calls and clone size were taken over from that table, and D and trimming were inferred from the DNA. In the table there are approximately 330,000 clones, 70% to 90% of which are singletons. Sequencing was done on a sample of peripheral blood. The origin of this receptor is a woman between 50 and 59 years old with active or convalescent COVID-19.

Here the CDR3 reads CATSDQGYNEQFF. The CDR3 nucleotides are TGTGCCACCAGTGACCAGGGATACAATGAGCAGTTCTTC. The V gene is TRBV24-1, the J gene TRBJ2-1, with a tentative D call TRBD1 (5 bases). V shed 4 bases and J shed 4 bases, with 7 bases lying between them. CDR3 length equals 13 residues. Germline V gives CDR1 KGHDR, CDR2 SFDVKD.